This is a list of T cell receptor beta chains from one sample in a study of PD-1 blockade in classical Hodgkin lymphoma. Using immunoSEQ multiplex PCR, the repertoire was profiled, and TCRdb retains in-frame clones only, with some absent. This sample has about 12,000 clones, with 80% to 85% found just once. The source was peripheral blood mononuclear cells (PBMCs), collected at baseline. These receptors were obtained from a human donor with classical Hodgkin lymphoma. Both conserved end residues are part of each CDR3. D genes are given only for firm matches. Clone size appears in some rows only: once, few, many, or a class for an expanded clone.

D: -
V: TRBV28
size: few
J: TRBJ2-1
DNA: TGTGCCAGCAGTTTAGGGCTCGCGGTCAATGAGCAGTTCTTC
CDR3: CASSLGLAVNEQFF

D: TRBD1
V: TRBV7-9
size: -
J: TRBJ2-5
DNA: TGTGCCAGCAGCTTACCGAGACAGGGGGTGATAATCCAAGAGACCCAGTACTTC
CDR3: CASSLPRQGVIIQETQYF

D: TRBD2
V: TRBV28
size: once
J: TRBJ2-1
DNA: TGTGCCAGCAGTTTACTTCTTCCGGGAGGGTCTCATGAGCAGTTCTTC
CDR3: CASSLLLPGGSHEQFF

D: TRBD1
V: TRBV9
size: -
J: TRBJ1-1
DNA: TGTGCCAGCAGCCCGACGGGACAGGGGAACACTGAAGCTTTCTTT
CDR3: CASSPTGQGNTEAFF

D: -
V: TRBV29-1
size: -
J: TRBJ1-5
DNA: TGCAGCGTTGGATACTCGGGCAATCAGCCCCAGCATTTT
CDR3: CSVGYSGNQPQHF

D: TRBD2
V: TRBV18
size: -
J: TRBJ2-2
DNA: TGTGCCAGCTCCCTCACTAGCGGGGCGAACACCGGGGAGCTGTTTTTT
CDR3: CASSLTSGANTGELFF

D: TRBD2
V: TRBV28
size: -
J: TRBJ2-3
DNA: TGTGCCAGCAGACCAACCACCGGGACTAGCGGAACAGATACGCAGTATTTT
CDR3: CASRPTTGTSGTDTQYF

D: -
V: TRBV6-4
size: -
J: TRBJ2-1
DNA: TGTGCCCCCAGGGGTGACAATGAGCAGTTCTTC
CDR3: CAPRGDNEQFF

D: TRBD1
V: TRBV5-5
size: -
J: TRBJ1-5
DNA: TGTGCCAGCAGCTTGGGGACAGGGAATGGGATACACCTGGCCCAGCATTTT
CDR3: CASSLGTGNGIHLAQHF

D: -
V: TRBV7-8
size: -
J: TRBJ1-5
DNA: TGTGCCAGCAGCTTAGAAGGCGGGGAGCAGCCCCAGCATTTT
CDR3: CASSLEGGEQPQHF

D: TRBD1
V: TRBV28
size: -
J: TRBJ1-2
DNA: TGTGCCAGGAATGACAGGGAACGAGGCTACACCTTC
CDR3: CARNDRERGYTF

D: TRBD1
V: TRBV18
size: -
J: TRBJ2-7
DNA: TGTGCCAGCTCACCACTATCGGGACAGGGGGTCGAGCAGTACTTC
CDR3: CASSPLSGQGVEQYF

D: TRBD2
V: TRBV27
size: -
J: TRBJ2-1
DNA: TGTGCCAGCAGTTTCCTAGCGGGAGCGAGCTCCTACAATGAGCAGTTCTTC
CDR3: CASSFLAGASSYNEQFF

D: -
V: TRBV11-3
size: once
J: TRBJ2-7
DNA: TGTGCCAGCAGCTTCCCACCTGGACAGCCGAGCTCCTACGAGCAGTACTTC
CDR3: CASSFPPGQPSSYEQYF

D: -
V: TRBV19
size: -
J: TRBJ2-5
DNA: TGTGCCAGTAGTGGGCAGGGAATGGAGACCCAGTACTTC
CDR3: CASSGQGMETQYF

D: -
V: TRBV6-1
size: -
J: TRBJ2-3
DNA: TGTGCCAGCAACAAACTAGCAGGCAGCACAGATACGCAGTATTTT
CDR3: CASNKLAGSTDTQYF

D: -
V: TRBV28
size: few
J: TRBJ1-2
DNA: TGTGCCAGCAGTCCCGATCCTGGGGCCTATGGCTACACCTTC
CDR3: CASSPDPGAYGYTF

D: -
V: TRBV6-6
size: -
J: TRBJ2-2
DNA: TGTGCCAGCAGTTACGGCAGGGCGAACACCGGGGAGCTGTTTTTT
CDR3: CASSYGRANTGELFF

D: -
V: TRBV6-1
size: -
J: TRBJ2-1
DNA: TGTGCCAGCAGTGAAGCGCTAAAAACGTTATGGGTTAATGAGCAGTTCTTC
CDR3: CASSEALKTLWVNEQFF

D: -
V: TRBV6-6
size: few
J: TRBJ2-5
DNA: TGTGCCAGCAGAAGGCTAGCCTCCTATGGCGAGACCCAGTACTTC
CDR3: CASRRLASYGETQYF

D: -
V: TRBV4-1
size: -
J: TRBJ1-5
DNA: TGCGCCAGCAGCCAAGTCGATATGGGATTTAGCAATCAGCCCCAGCATTTT
CDR3: CASSQVDMGFSNQPQHF

D: -
V: TRBV5-4
size: -
J: TRBJ2-7
DNA: TGTGCCAGCAGCTTGGATACTACCAGCCACGAGCAGTACTTC
CDR3: CASSLDTTSHEQYF

D: -
V: TRBV20-1
size: once
J: TRBJ2-7
DNA: TGCAGTGCTAGAAGGTCGGGGGAGCAGTACTTC
CDR3: CSARRSGEQYF

D: -
V: TRBV28
size: -
J: TRBJ1-5
DNA: TGTGCCAGCGTGCAGGGTCTTTGGAGGTACAATCAGCCCCAGCATTTT
CDR3: CASVQGLWRYNQPQHF

D: -
V: TRBV4-1
size: -
J: TRBJ1-5
DNA: TGCGCCAGCAGCCAAGTCGGACCCAGGGCTCAGCCCCAGCATTTT
CDR3: CASSQVGPRAQPQHF

D: TRBD2
V: TRBV28
size: -
J: TRBJ2-1
DNA: TGTGCCAGCAGTTTGGATCTAGCGGATAACGGGTGGAATGAGCAGTTCTTC
CDR3: CASSLDLADNGWNEQFF

D: TRBD2
V: TRBV28
size: -
J: TRBJ2-7
DNA: TGTGCCAGCAGTTTCTTAGCGGGAGGGCCCGTCGAGCAGTACTTC
CDR3: CASSFLAGGPVEQYF

D: -
V: TRBV6-1
size: -
J: TRBJ1-1
DNA: TGTGCCAGCAGCGATTGGACCAGCACTGAAGCTTTCTTT
CDR3: CASSDWTSTEAFF

D: -
V: TRBV11-2
size: -
J: TRBJ2-2
DNA: TGTGCCAGCAGCCCCGACAGAAACACCGGGGAGCTGTTTTTT
CDR3: CASSPDRNTGELFF

D: -
V: TRBV4-2
size: -
J: TRBJ2-7
DNA: TGTGCCAGCAGCCAAGATCTAAGAGGACGCGAGCAGTACTTC
CDR3: CASSQDLRGREQYF

D: -
V: TRBV19
size: -
J: TRBJ1-2
DNA: TGTGCCAGTAGGAGACAGAGCTACTATGGCTACACCTTC
CDR3: CASRRQSYYGYTF

D: -
V: TRBV9
size: -
J: TRBJ1-2
DNA: TGTGCCAGCAGCGAGAGAGACAGACCCTCACCGAGGGGCTACACCTTC
CDR3: CASSERDRPSPRGYTF

D: -
V: TRBV28
size: -
J: TRBJ2-2
DNA: TGTGCCAGCAGGGGCGGGACCGGGGAGCTGTTTTTT
CDR3: CASRGGTGELFF

D: -
V: TRBV7-2
size: -
J: TRBJ2-7
DNA: TGTGCCAGCAGCTCAAGACCTGGCGGCTCCTACGAGCAGTACTTC
CDR3: CASSSRPGGSYEQYF

D: TRBD2
V: TRBV28
size: -
J: TRBJ2-7
DNA: TGTGCCAGCAGTTATAGCGGGAGGGCCCCCTACGAGCAGTACTTC
CDR3: CASSYSGRAPYEQYF

D: -
V: TRBV11-2
size: -
J: TRBJ2-1
DNA: TGTGCCAGCAGCGCATCTAGCAGGGAGCAGTTCTTC
CDR3: CASSASSREQFF